The 2 T cell receptor beta chains in this list originate from one sample, sequenced in a study of blood T cells in healthy people across ages. Primed by a sample-barcoded 5' primer and a J-beta primer mix, a second PCR proceeded for roughly 6 to 12 cycles. TCRdb re-derived calls from the 5' RACE reads in MiXCR, one entry per CDR3 protein. The sample carries roughly 1.6 million distinct CDR3 sequences, about 31% recorded once. Sequencing was carried out using blood. The receptors stem from a woman in her thirties in good health.

CDR3: CASSSILAGGDGEQFF. In nucleotides, the CDR3 is TGTGCCAGCAGCTCCATCCTAGCGGGAGGGGATGGTGAGCAGTTCTTC. The chain joins TRBV7-9 to TRBJ2-1, with TRBD2 matching over 12 bases. From germline, CDR1 is SEHNR and CDR2 FQNEAQ (reference sequence). Losses at the gene ends were 4 bases for V and 9 bases for J; bases not matched to a gene: 10. This CDR3 spans 16 amino acids.

This clonotype turned up a few times. V and J are TRBV9 and TRBJ2-7; possible D gene TRBD2, 7 bases. The CDR3 spans 15 residues. CDR1 and CDR2 from the germline V gene are SGDLS and YYNGEE. Trimming pared 0 bases from V and 2 bases from J, leaving 12 bases between. CDR3 DNA sequence: TGTGCCAGCAGCGTAGGGGGGGGCGCGACCTACGAGCAGTACTTC. Translated, it gives CASSVGGGATYEQYF.